The following is a T cell receptor beta chain sequence with its context. This clonotype was seen many times. Its antigen is still unknown. Per-nucleotide qualities are absent, and no much larger clonotype sits a single base away. The library was prepared using 5' RACE. The run used a NextSeq 500. In the TCR library protocol, a unique molecular identifier was attached to each TCR cDNA molecule so that PCR and sequencing errors could be corrected. The paper's processing steps were these. TCR identification, UMI-based error correction and CDR3 extraction were performed with Decombinator tools. TCRs above a frequency of 2 per 1,000, corresponding to the top 1% of the tumor frequency distribution, were defined as expanded. Renyi diversity was calculated using the R vegan package after each repertoire was subsampled 100 times to 5,000 TCRs. CDR3 similarity networks were constructed using string-kernel similarity of amino acid triplets, with links drawn between CDR3s whose pairwise similarity was above 0.82. TCRdb reran the public reads through fastp at Q25 and MiXCR, keeping productive beta chains. All rows with the same CDR3 protein become a single entry with the most common DNA and genes. None of the V and J calls come from the authors' own analysis; TCRdb made them. In this sample the table shows 51,000 or so distinct CDR3 sequences, around 7.7% of which occur a single time. Of the sample, less than 45% falls within the top ten clones.

CDR1 and CDR2 were assigned from the germline V gene (reference sequence) as LNHNV and YYDKDF. Clipping removes 3 bases from V and 4 bases from J, with 7 as the unmatched junction base count. From its cysteine to its phenylalanine, the CDR3 spans 16 amino acids. Only the CDR3 region is kept as DNA, spanning 48 bases read in frame from base 1. The intended sense of this specimen's time point label: blood at routine non-recurrence follow-up after resection. Without any cell sorting, TCR sequencing was performed on whole RNA extracted either from tumor and nontumor lung tissue or from cryopreserved PBMC samples. A patient was chosen for TCR sequencing only when enough RNA was available from at least two tumor regions. This sample is drawn from a study of spatial heterogeneity in lung cancer (dated by TCRdb to about 2019). Looking at the study overall: The donors were some 70 patients from the lung TRACERx cohort who had early-stage, untreated non-small cell lung cancer. In the raw uncorrected reads, each unique combination of TCR and UMI appeared more than ten times on average. Follow-up PBMC samples were sequenced whenever available, with the median time to follow-up being two to three years after resection. The study quantitatively compared TCR alpha and beta repertoires across multiple tumor regions, matched nontumor lung and blood in non-small cell lung cancer. Both alpha and beta chains were TCR-sequenced in samples taken at surgery, namely 220 tumor regions, approximately 66 matched nontumor lung samples and 50 to 60 PBMC samples. More beta-chain than alpha-chain transcripts were consistently detected, likely reflecting higher beta-chain transcript abundance. TCR repertoire features were related to nonsynonymous mutation counts determined by whole-exome sequencing of tumor tissue. The paper's findings and limits, for the study overall: Ubiquitous expanded tumor TCRs were found in blood more often at tumor resection than at routine follow-up. Additional single-cell paired TCR alpha and beta sequencing was considered necessary to confirm, at a functional level, the hypothesis that regional TCRs recognize regional mutations. Only 14 patients were included in comparisons of baseline and follow-up blood repertoires.

This chain is built from TRBV15 and TRBJ2-3; the central 10 bases match TRBD2. The receptor was isolated from a female donor with early-stage non-small cell lung cancer. Sequencing used PBMCs, obtained at follow-up. The CDR3 protein sequence reads: CATSSAQRGGSDTQYF. The nucleotide sequence is TGTGCCACCAGCAGTGCTCAGCGGGGGGGATCAGATACGCAGTATTTT.